This T cell receptor (beta chain) emerged from a study of T-cell memory formation after mild COVID-19. For the study at large: Largely donor-specific sequence clusters came from a couple of donors.

Germline values: CDR1 LGHDT, CDR2 YNNKEL (reference sequence). The CDR3 has 15 amino acids. V was pared by 4 bases and J by 2 bases, with 4 bases of the junction left unmatched. TCRdb analysed the 5' RACE reads with MiXCR anew, one entry per CDR3 protein. Of tens of thousands of distinct CDR3 sequences in the sample, 25% to 35% are singletons; the top ten hold roughly two fifths. The rearrangement links TRBV3-1 to TRBJ2-2; 7 bases are shared with TRBD1. The origin of this receptor is a man between 18 and 35 years old who had mild COVID-19 (a few samples of this study predate the infection). Cell type and time point are not known. Source material: PBMCs or a T cell subset sorted from them (not recorded which). The CDR3 here is CASSPPGGNTGELFF. In DNA form, the CDR3 reads TGTGCCAGCAGCCCCCCAGGGGGAAACACCGGGGAGCTGTTTTTT.